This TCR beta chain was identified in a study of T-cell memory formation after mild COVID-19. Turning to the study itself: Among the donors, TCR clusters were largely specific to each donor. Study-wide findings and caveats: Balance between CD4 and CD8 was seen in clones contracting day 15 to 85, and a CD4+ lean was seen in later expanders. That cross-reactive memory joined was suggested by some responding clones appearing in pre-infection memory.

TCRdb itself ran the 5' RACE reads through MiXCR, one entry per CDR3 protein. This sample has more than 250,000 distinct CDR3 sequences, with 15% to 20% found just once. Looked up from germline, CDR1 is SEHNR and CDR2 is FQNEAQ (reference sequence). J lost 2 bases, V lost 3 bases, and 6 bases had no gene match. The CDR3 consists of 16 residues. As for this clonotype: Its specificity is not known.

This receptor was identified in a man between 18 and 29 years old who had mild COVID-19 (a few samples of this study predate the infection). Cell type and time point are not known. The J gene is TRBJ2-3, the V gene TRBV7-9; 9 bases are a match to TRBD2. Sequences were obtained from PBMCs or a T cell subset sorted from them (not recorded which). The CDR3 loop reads CASSFAGTSFTDTQYF. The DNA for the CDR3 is TGTGCCAGCAGCTTCGCCGGGACTAGCTTCACAGATACGCAGTATTTT. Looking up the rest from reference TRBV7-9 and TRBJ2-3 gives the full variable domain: DTGVSQNPRHKITKRGQNVTFRCDPISEHNRLYWYRQTLGQGPEFLTYFQNEAQLEKSRLLSDRFSAERPKGSFSTLEIQRTEQGDSAMYLCASSFAGTSFTDTQYFGPGTRLTVL.